This note documents a single TCR beta chain sequence. This clone was detected only once. It lacks a known antigen. It has no much larger one-base neighbor in the sample; base qualities were not kept. The immunoSEQ Assay, a bias-controlled multiplex PCR, was used to amplify TCRbeta CDR3 regions from genomic DNA. In the original analysis: Within the assay, amplification of reference gene primers was used to estimate how many nucleated cells each sample contained. To quantify the absolute abundance of each unique TCRbeta CDR3 rearrangement, sequence reads were collapsed and filtered. Productive Simpson clonality was computed per sample as the square root of Simpson's diversity index over productive rearrangements. TCRdb retrieved this table from immuneACCESS and kept in-frame rearrangements only. Not all clones are present; in checked studies, unresolved V genes account for under half, and no reason is known for the remainder. V and J calls plus clone size are reproduced from that table; the DNA served to infer D and trimming. This sample gives 250,000 or so clones in total; about 80% of them show up just once. Roughly 3.1% of the sample comes from the top ten.

These data belong to a study of blood T cell repertoires in COVID-19 (dated by TCRdb to 2019 to 2021). At the level of the whole study: Samples from collaborators originated in the United States, Italy and Spain and spanned both the acute and convalescent phases of COVID-19. The prospective study material was composed of cDNA or gDNA derived from T cells, B-cell-depleted T cells, or PBMCs. The dataset comprised deeply sampled blood TCRbeta repertoires from subjects exposed to, actively infected with, or recovered from COVID-19. The repertoires were made available in a free public database intended to serve as a resource for research on the immune response to SARS-CoV-2. Samples came from the ongoing ImmuneRACE study (first 160 participants) plus 1,254 subjects from 6 global collaborators. Nearly every sample came with metadata listing a de-identified subject ID, COVID-19 status, age in years and sex. Where available, HLA class I and class II types were taken from metadata supplied by the sample provider and were not determined by assay-based typing.

General findings and caveats noted by the study authors: The amount of clinical and demographic metadata varied by source and participant and was provided uncurated.

Participants in the prospective study were enrolled through a virtual design, were aged about 18 to 100 years, and lived in roughly 24 United States geographic areas. To assign participants to cohorts, the prospective study relied on clinical history that participants themselves reported in a screening survey and a study questionnaire. Recovered participants in ImmuneRACE Cohort 3 were defined by two consecutive negative NP/OP PCR tests, clearance by a healthcare professional, or resolution of symptoms. Mobile phlebotomists in the prospective study collected whole blood, serum and a nasopharyngeal or oropharyngeal swab from every participant. Over an approximately 2-month period, participants in the prospective study had the option of providing additional blood draws and questionnaires. Prospective study blood samples were shipped either frozen or at room temperature before DNA extraction. The specimen was PBMCs or T cells enriched from blood (not recorded which). This sequence was found in a man aged 50-60 years who had recovered from COVID-19.

Here the CDR3 is given as CASSESHSDRGSPLHF. The sequence in DNA is TGCGCCAGCAGTGAGTCCCACTCGGACAGGGGCTCACCCCTCCACTTT. Recombination linked TRBV10-1 to TRBJ1-6, and 9 bases in between align with TRBD1. At the junction V is shortened by 0 bases and J by 10 bases; bases outside the gene matches: 7. From its cysteine to its phenylalanine, the CDR3 spans 16 amino acids. Only the CDR3 DNA stays, 48 bases, in frame from base 1. The germline V gene (reference sequence) provides CDR1 WNHNN and CDR2 SYGVQD.